One and the same sample provided the 2 T cell receptor beta chains below, sequenced in a study of PD-1 blockade in classical Hodgkin lymphoma. This table comes from immunoSEQ multiplex PCR, and its TCRdb copy is limited to in-frame clones, with some not included. Of about 13,000 clones detected, around nine tenths appear once; the ten largest clones hold approximately 22%. Every patient had relapsed following autologous stem cell transplantation, and cohorts differed in brentuximab vedotin exposure. The sample in question was peripheral blood mononuclear cells (PBMCs), obtained at baseline. The receptors originated from a human donor with classical Hodgkin lymphoma.

The V and J genes are TRBV5-1 and TRBJ1-4; unclear D gene. CDR1 is SGHRS and CDR2 is YFSETQ in the germline V gene. Trimming took off 0 bases at V and 4 bases at J, with 13 bases between the two ends. CDR3 length equals 16 residues. CDR3 sequence: CASSLGLAVLNEKLFF. The CDR3 nucleotides are TGCGCCAGCAGCTTGGGTTTGGCCGTTCTTAATGAAAAACTGTTTTTT.

V and J are TRBV4-2 and TRBJ2-7; D ambiguous. Trimming removed 1 base at V and 2 bases at J, with 6 bases between. CDR3 size: 13 residues. Germline V gene data show CDR1 as LGHNA and CDR2 as YNFKEQ. The CDR3 is CASSQAEAYEQYF. CDR3 sequence (DNA): TGTGCCAGCAGCCAAGCAGAAGCCTACGAGCAGTACTTC.